This T cell receptor beta chain was sequenced for a study of blood T cell repertoires in COVID-19. As for the study in general: Acute and convalescent COVID-19 specimens originated in the United States, Italy and Spain. PBMCs, B-cell-depleted T cells, or T cells provided the cDNA or gDNA that made up the material.

The CDR3 contains 16 residues. CDR1 is LGHNA, CDR2 YSLEER, per germline. Trimming shortened V by 4 bases and J by 0 bases, and 15 bases separated the two germline ends. Per the authors' pipeline: Cell counts per sample came from amplifying reference gene primers. The repertoire was sequenced with immunoSEQ multiplex PCR; TCRdb's copy has only in-frame clones and lacks some. D and trimming come from the DNA, and the V and J calls and clone size come from that table. The sample contains 130,000 or so clones, just over 85% of which appear only once. The source material was peripheral blood. The genes are TRBV4-3 and TRBJ1-2, with D possibly TRBD1 on 5 matching bases. The clonotype comes from a woman aged 55-69 years with acute or convalescent COVID-19. Here the CDR3 DNA reads TGCGCCAGCAGCCCGCAGGGCTTCGGAGCTAACTATGGCTACACCTTC. It specifies CASSPQGFGANYGYTF.